A single sample is the source of the 11 T cell receptor beta chains below, sequenced in a study of sequential checkpoint blockade in melanoma. Generated by immunoSEQ multiplex PCR, the TCRdb table keeps only in-frame clones and is missing some. The table lists tens of thousands of clones, roughly 85% of them singletons, with around 12% in the top ten. Treatment indicated: randomized to nivolumab then ipilimumab (arm A) or the reverse (arm B). The sample was CD8+ T cells sorted from blood (inferred from file names), taken from a patient given nivolumab and ipilimumab in sequence. The receptor source for this set is a human donor with melanoma.

The CDR3 loop is CASRLARGDNEQFF. In nucleotides, the CDR3 is TGCGCCAGCAGACTAGCGAGGGGGGACAATGAGCAGTTCTTC. This chain links TRBV5-1 with TRBJ2-1, with D possibly being TRBD2 (7 bases). Germline values: CDR1 SGHRS, CDR2 YFSETQ. The CDR3 is 14 residues long. V lost 5 bases, J lost 5 bases, and 14 bases lay in between.

The rearrangement links TRBV19 to TRBJ2-1; 7 bases are a match to TRBD2. Germline V lookup: CDR1 LNHDA, CDR2 SQIVND (reference sequence). J lost 3 bases, V lost 8 bases, and 7 bases had no gene match. CDR3 length: 14 residues. In DNA, the CDR3 is TGTGCCAGTGGACTAGGCGGCTTCTACAATGAGCAGTTCTTC. As protein: CASGLGGFYNEQFF.

This chain joins TRBV27 and TRBJ2-2; D is possibly TRBD1 (5 bases). CDR1 MNHEY and CDR2 SMNVEV come from the germline V gene (reference sequence). Trimming cost V 6 bases and J 4 bases, with 12 bases left between them. The CDR3 consists of 14 residues. CDR3 nucleotides: TGTGCCAGCAGCAACAGGCTGGGCACCGGGGAGCTGTTTTTT. This translates into CASSNRLGTGELFF.

This clone has just a few counts. The chain combines TRBV19 with TRBJ1-5; tentatively, D is TRBD1 (6 bases). V lost 1 base and J 4 bases, leaving 11 bases between the germline ends. This CDR3 has 15 residues. Germline-derived CDR1 and CDR2 are LNHDA and SQIVND (reference sequence). CDR3 DNA: TGTGCCAGTAGTATAGGGCAGGGGTTGAATCAGCCCCAGCATTTT. It encodes CASSIGQGLNQPQHF.

The V gene is TRBV5-1, the J gene TRBJ1-1, with 8 bases fitting TRBD1. The CDR3 has 15 residues. Per germline, CDR1 SGHRS and CDR2 YFSETQ. The V and J ends lost 1 base and 5 bases, in that order; junction bases with no gene match: 7. CDR3 in amino acids: CASSLTGQGETEAFF. The CDR3 coding sequence is TGCGCCAGCAGCTTGACAGGACAGGGCGAAACTGAAGCTTTCTTT.

The CDR3 loop is CASSVDGGADTEAFF. The CDR3 coding sequence is TGTGCCAGCAGCGTAGACGGCGGCGCGGACACTGAAGCTTTCTTT. V and J are TRBV9 and TRBJ1-1; no reliable D call. The V and J ends lost 0 bases and 3 bases respectively, with 12 bases between them. The CDR3 loop spans 15 amino acids. Germline loops: CDR1 SGDLS, CDR2 YYNGEE.

The genes are TRBV19 and TRBJ2-7, with D perhaps TRBD1 (5 bases). Germline V gives CDR1 LNHDA, CDR2 SQIVND (reference sequence). This CDR3 is built from 15 residues. With 5 bases removed from V and 2 bases from J, the gap between germline ends came to 16 bases. As DNA, the CDR3 is TGTGCCAGTAGTCTGGATTTGGGGCAGCCCTACGAGCAGTACTTC. Protein product: CASSLDLGQPYEQYF.

The sample holds a few counts of this clone. V and J are TRBV5-6 and TRBJ2-4; 9 bases agree with TRBD1. CDR1 is SGHDT, CDR2 YYEEEE, per germline. The J segment lost 1 base and the V segment lost 6 bases, leaving 8 bases of the junction unmatched. The CDR3 totals 16 residues. CDR3 protein: CASTGGTGWAKNIQYF. The CDR3 DNA reads as TGTGCCAGCACCGGCGGGACAGGGTGGGCCAAAAACATTCAGTACTTC.

A word on this clone: This specimen includes other DNA sequences encoding the same CDR3. This chain uses TRBV5-4 with TRBJ2-7; tentative D call: TRBD2 (5 bases). Trimming pared 2 bases from V and 0 bases from J, leaving 6 bases between. Germline V lookup: CDR1 SGHNT, CDR2 YYREEE (reference sequence). This CDR3 region has 13 residues. In DNA form, the CDR3 reads TGTGCCAGCAGCTTCCGGGGCTCCTACGAGCAGTACTTC. Protein: CASSFRGSYEQYF.

V is TRBV27 and J is TRBJ1-5, with no clear D. Germline values: CDR1 MNHEY, CDR2 SMNVEV (reference sequence). The CDR3 is made up of 13 amino acids. V was shortened by 2 bases and J by 9 bases, with 11 bases between the two germline ends. CDR3: CASSLAGIRPQHF. In DNA, the CDR3 is TGTGCCAGCAGTTTAGCGGGGATACGGCCCCAGCATTTT.

This clone was observed a single time. V gene TRBV7-8 combines with J gene TRBJ2-5; 8 nucleotides line up with TRBD1. V was clipped by 7 bases and J by 3 bases; unmatched bases: 7. In germline, CDR1 is SGHVS, CDR2 FQNEAQ. There are 14 residues in the CDR3. This CDR3 is CASIPQGGEETQYF. The CDR3 bases are TGTGCCAGCATCCCACAGGGGGGAGAAGAGACCCAGTACTTC.